The clone carrying this T cell receptor beta chain appeared once. The antigen remains undetermined. Clones were sequenced by immunoSEQ multiplex PCR, and TCRdb holds only the in-frame ones, with some missing. The sample records 130,000 or so clones, less than 95% being singletons. This specimen comes from a study of T cell responses to AZD1222 COVID-19 vaccine. The wider study: Recipients boosted at about 4 weeks or about 12 weeks are pooled.

The study, taken as a whole, reports: Dominant at 160-218 and 743-854, vaccine-associated CD4 TCRs also spanned spike. Reportedly, nearly half of unique spike TCRs recognized epitopes outside B.1.351/B.1.1.7 mutations. In a largely white British group with more females than males, clonal diversity was possibly underestimated.

This TCR was recovered from an adult in good health. Sequences were derived from peripheral blood, sampled on day 0 of AZD1222 vaccination.

CDR3 amino acids: CSVEEGHGYTF. The CDR3 DNA reads as TGCAGCGTTGAAGAGGGACATGGCTACACCTTC. The gene calls are TRBV29-1 and TRBJ1-2, with a tentative D call TRBD1 (5 bases). The CDR3 contains 11 residues. The germline CDR1 and CDR2 sequences are SQVTM and ANQGSEA. The ends were cut back, 0 bases at V and 6 bases at J, with 5 bases in the middle. The full variable domain, in which reference TRBV29-1 and TRBJ1-2 provide the parts outside the CDR3, is SAVISQKPSRDICQRGTSLTIQCQVDSQVTMMFWYRQQPGQSLTLIATANQGSEATYESGFVIDKFPISRPNLTFSTLTVSNMSPEDSSIYLCSVEEGHGYTFGSGTRLTVV.